This T cell receptor (beta chain) was captured in a study of T cell responses to AZD1222 COVID-19 vaccine. The repertoire was sequenced with immunoSEQ multiplex PCR; TCRdb's copy has only in-frame clones and lacks some. The profile shows 75,000 to 95,000 clones, over 85% of them singletons. Of note for this clone: Its specificity is not known.

Study conclusions and caveats: Donors were largely white British and mainly female; clonal diversity was possibly underestimated.

Germline-derived CDR1 and CDR2 are SGHNT and YYREEE (reference sequence). Unmatched junction bases numbered 2, after V lost 6 bases and J lost 8 bases. This CDR3 region has 11 residues. The sample was peripheral blood, taken 28 days after the second AZD1222 dose. The rearrangement joins TRBV5-4 to TRBJ2-1, with TRBD2 identical over 7 bases. The TCR sequence derives from an adult who received the AZD1222 COVID-19 vaccine. The CDR3 loop is CASTGRDEQFF. The CDR3 region has the DNA TGTGCCAGCACTGGGAGGGATGAGCAGTTCTTC.